This T cell receptor (beta chain) was captured in a study of siplizumab effects on memory and regulatory T cells. Regarding the study as a whole: Naive or memory phenotype assignment was not possible for roughly 75-95% of proliferating CD4+ or CD8+ clones. Most alloreactive clones went unmapped to unstimulated subsets; only a minor fraction mapped. Under siplizumab, alloreactive sequences traced to unstimulated CD4+ memory cells were significantly reduced.

Trimming removed 2 bases at V and 3 bases at J, with 8 bases between. Germline V gene data show CDR1 as LNHNV and CDR2 as YYDKDF (reference sequence). The CDR3 is 13 residues long. Produced via immunoSEQ multiplex PCR; TCRdb's table is partial and in-frame only. The table lists approximately 70,000 clones, roughly nine tenths of them singletons. Remarks on this clone: Its specificity is not known.

What was sequenced was CD8+ T cells sorted from blood. The TCR was taken from a human donor in good health. The chain links TRBV15 to TRBJ2-7, with TRBD1 as a possible D gene (5 bases). The CDR3 region is CATSRRGNYEQYF. The CDR3 DNA is TGTGCCACCAGCAGAAGGGGCAACTACGAGCAGTACTTC. The full variable domain, with the rest looked up from reference TRBV15 and TRBJ2-7, is DAMVIQNPRYQVTQFGKPVTLSCSQTLNHNVMYWYQQKSSQAPKLLFHYYDKDFNNEADTPDNFQSRRPNTSFCFLDIRSPGLGDTAMYLCATSRRGNYEQYFGPGTRLTVT.